Each of the 15 T cell receptor beta chains below was sequenced from the same sample in a study of T cells in Graves' hyperthyroidism and ophthalmopathy. Researchers amplified the TCR beta CDR3 regions from RNA transcripts. TCR CDR3 underwent first-round RT-PCR with the HTBI primer set. TCRdb processed the multiplex PCR reads anew with MiXCR; each CDR3 protein has one entry. This table holds some 700,000 distinct CDR3 sequences, 15% to 20% found once. The source material was blood. Receptor source: a man in his forties or fifties with Graves' hyperthyroidism.

This clonotype was counted ten times or more. This chain connects TRBV2 to TRBJ2-4; D unresolved. Trimming took 2 bases from V and 1 from J, leaving 15 bases between them. Germline V lookup: CDR1 SNHLY, CDR2 FYNNEI. The CDR3 extends over 17 amino acids. This CDR3 reads CASSERATPRAKNIQYF. The DNA for the CDR3 is TGTGCCAGCAGTGAAAGGGCGACCCCACGCGCCAAAAACATTCAGTACTTC. The full variable domain, rest sourced from reference TRBV2 and TRBJ2-4, is EPEVTQTPSHQVTQMGQEVILRCVPISNHLYFYWYRQILGQKVEFLVSFYNNEISEKSEIFDDQFSVERPDGSNFTLKIRSTKLEDSAMYFCASSERATPRAKNIQYFGAGTRLSVL.

This clonotype was detected ten times or more. This rearrangement joins TRBV2 to TRBJ2-1; D not resolved. Trimming took 10 bases from V and 3 from J, leaving 19 bases between them. Germline assignment: CDR1 SNHLY and CDR2 FYNNEI. The CDR3 length is 15 residues. In DNA form, the CDR3 reads TGTGCCACCCCCGGAGAGGCCGATTTCTACAATGAGCAGTTCTTC. As protein: CATPGEADFYNEQFF.

The chain is built from TRBV19 and TRBJ2-2; 9 bases fit TRBD2. V lost 3 bases and J lost 6; bases outside the gene matches: 17. CDR1 and CDR2 from the germline V gene are LNHDA and SQIVND (reference sequence). The CDR3 is made up of 19 amino acids. CDR3: CASSIIESGGTSHPGELFF. CDR3 in DNA: TGTGCCAGTAGTATTATCGAATCTGGTGGGACTAGCCATCCCGGGGAGCTGTTTTTT. Supplemented by reference TRBV19 and TRBJ2-2, the full variable domain reads DGGITQSPKYLFRKEGQNVTLSCEQNLNHDAMYWYRQDPGQGLRLIYYSQIVNDFQKGDIAEGYSVSREKKESFPLTVTSAQKNPTAFYLCASSIIESGGTSHPGELFFGEGSRLTVL.

The chain has TRBV7-9 and TRBJ2-5; 8 nucleotides agree with TRBD2. This CDR3 contains 13 residues. From germline, CDR1 is SEHNR and CDR2 FQNEAQ (reference sequence). The trim removed 8 bases at V and 4 bases at J, leaving 6 bases unmatched. The CDR3 here is CASSRGGRETQYF. The CDR3 nucleotides are TGTGCCAGCTCCCGGGGGGGGCGAGAGACCCAGTACTTC.

CDR3 sequence (DNA): TGCAGTGCTACTCCGGGAAGCAATCAGCCCCAGCATTTT. The encoded protein is CSATPGSNQPQHF. V usage is TRBV20-1 and J usage is TRBJ1-5; D gene unclear. Germline V gene sequence: CDR1 DFQATT, CDR2 SNEGSKA (reference sequence). This CDR3 contains 13 residues. With 4 bases removed from V and 1 base from J, the gap between germline ends came to 8 bases.

V gene TRBV9 combines with J gene TRBJ2-7, with 7 bases matching TRBD1. Trimming cost V 3 bases and J 0 bases; bases outside gene matches: 6. Germline loops: CDR1 SGDLS, CDR2 YYNGEE. CDR3 size: 15 residues. The DNA for the CDR3 is TGTGCCAGCAGCGCAGGGACAGTGAGCTCCTACGAGCAGTACTTC. This gives the protein CASSAGTVSSYEQYF.

About this clonotype: A much larger clone sits a single nucleotide away, making a read error possible. The chain links TRBV12-3 or TRBV12-4 to TRBJ2-2; D assignment may be TRBD1 or TRBD2 (5 bases each). The CDR3 has 14 amino acids. In DNA, the CDR3 is TGTGCCAGCAGCGTGTGGGGGAACATCGGGGAGCTGTTTTTT. Residues: CASSVWGNIGELFF.

The sample holds many counts of this clonotype. The chain has TRBV5-1 and TRBJ2-5; D is perhaps TRBD2 (5 bases). V was clipped by 1 base and J by 7 bases, with 14 bases between them. Germline-derived CDR1 and CDR2 are SGHRS and YFSETQ. The CDR3 covers 14 residues. The CDR3 nucleotides are TGCGCCAGCAGCTTGATCGACGGGGATGGGACCCAGTACTTC. It translates to CASSLIDGDGTQYF.

V and J are TRBV20-1 and TRBJ1-5, with D maybe TRBD1 (6 bases). Germline CDR1 reads DFQATT; CDR2 reads SNEGSKA (reference sequence). The CDR3 runs to 13 residues. Trimming removed 5 bases at V and 7 bases at J, with 15 bases between. The CDR3 region is CSAETGMAQPQHF. The CDR3, as DNA: TGCAGTGCTGAAACAGGGATGGCCCAGCCCCAGCATTTT.

This clonotype was seen more than once but under ten times. The chain uses TRBV5-1 and TRBJ2-3, with TRBD2 matching 12 bases. CDR1 and CDR2 from the germline V gene are SGHRS and YFSETQ. The CDR3 covers 18 residues. V trimming: 0 bases; J trimming: 4 bases; junction bases outside the gene matches: 9. CDR3 residues: CASSLEPPSGRASDTQYF. DNA of the CDR3: TGCGCCAGCAGCTTGGAGCCTCCTAGCGGGAGGGCCTCAGATACGCAGTATTTT.

The genes are TRBV2 and TRBJ2-6; 11 positions match TRBD2. This CDR3 contains 18 residues. CDR1 SNHLY and CDR2 FYNNEI come from the germline V gene. After removal of 6 bases from V and 0 bases from J, the junction contained 7 bases not matched to a gene. Here the CDR3 reads CASRKGLAVLSGANVLTF. CDR3 coding DNA: TGTGCCAGCAGAAAGGGACTAGCGGTGCTCTCTGGGGCCAACGTCCTGACTTTC.

There are a few counts of this clonotype. The chain uses TRBV6-1 and TRBJ2-1; 16 positions match TRBD2. The V gene's germline CDR1 is MNHNS and CDR2 SASEGT. With 8 bases clipped from V and 14 bases from J, the junction kept 9 bases outside the gene matches. The CDR3 totals 14 residues. CDR3: CASPGTSGRASEFF. Written as DNA, the CDR3 is TGTGCCAGCCCCGGGACTAGCGGGAGGGCCTCGGAGTTCTTC.

The rearrangement links TRBV6-2 or TRBV6-3 to TRBJ2-3, with 10 bases that match TRBD1. The CDR3 is made up of 15 amino acids. The V gene end was trimmed by 4 bases and the J gene end by 7 bases; junction bases not matched to a gene: 8. Per the germline V gene, CDR1 is MNHEY and CDR2 is SVGEGT. The CDR3 reads CASSSGTGASYTQYF. The CDR3 DNA reads TGTGCCAGCAGTTCCGGGACAGGGGCCTCATATACGCAGTATTTT.

The table lists this clonotype with many counts. V and J are TRBV27 and TRBJ2-7; D may be TRBD1 (5 bases). CDR3 length equals 16 residues. Trimming pared 5 bases from V and 0 bases from J, leaving 17 bases between. Germline V gene lookup returns CDR1 MNHEY and CDR2 SMNVEV (reference sequence). The CDR3 DNA sequence: TGTGCCAGCAGTGCGATAGACAGATTTAACTCCTACGAGCAGTACTTC. Its protein is CASSAIDRFNSYEQYF.

This clonotype was seen ten or more times. The J gene is TRBJ2-3, the V gene TRBV11-1; possible D gene TRBD2, 5 bases. This CDR3 is built from 13 residues. Trimming took 6 bases from V and 4 from J, leaving 11 bases between them. Germline CDR1 is SGHAT and CDR2 is FQDESV (reference sequence). The CDR3 region has the DNA TGTGCCAGCAGTGAGAGGGCCCCAGATACGCAGTATTTT. Its protein product is CASSERAPDTQYF. Using reference TRBV11-1 and TRBJ2-3 for the parts outside the CDR3, the full variable domain is EAEVAQSPRYKITEKSQAVAFWCDPISGHATLYWYRQILGQGPELLVQFQDESVVDDSQLPKDRFSAERLKGVDSTLKIQPAELGDSAMYLCASSERAPDTQYFGPGTRLTVL.